This TCR beta chain is drawn from a study of T cell repertoires in cytomegalovirus infection (dated by TCRdb to the late 2010s). Broadly, across the study: Because public TCR beta signatures pointed to carriage of CMV infection together with the matching HLA type, the HLA type of each donor mattered for the analysis. The study at large found these results: In both this cohort and an independent cohort of 350 or so donors, the cumulative frequency of public TCR beta family members distinguished carriers of CMV infection plus the relevant HLA type. In the ex vivo response, HLA-C-restricted CMV-specific TCR beta clonotypes were dominant, and in two of eight donors the single most frequent clonotype came from this HLA-C-restricted group.

This clonotype was seen a single time. Which antigen it targets is not known. No base quality information exists; no much larger clone differs at one position. Just one read gives weak support. Sequencing took place on an Illumina HiSeq 1500. TCRdb reprocessing: public reads trimmed at Q25 with fastp, clones called with MiXCR, in-frame beta chains kept. Here each entry gathers all rows of one CDR3 protein and keeps the most common genes and DNA. The sample contains 630,000 or so distinct CDR3 sequences, 24% of them found a single time. The top ten clones comprise 6.5% to 10% of the sample. From cysteine to phenylalanine, the CDR3 is 15 amino acids long. Only the CDR3 region is kept as DNA, spanning 45 bases read in frame from base 1. Cut back by 5 bases and 4 bases, the V and J ends lie 17 bases apart. Taken from the germline V gene (reference sequence), the CDR1 and CDR2 loops are SEHNR and FQNEAQ.

The V gene is TRBV7-9 and the J gene is TRBJ2-5; TRBD1 could be the D gene, as 5 bases match. The sequenced sample was CD8+ T cells from PBMCs. This sequence originates from a human donor in good health (CMV status not recorded). Some clones in this sample may be carry-over from other donors' samples. In nucleotides, the sequence is TGTGCCAGCAGCCCCCTTTTGGTAAGGGGAGAGACCCAGTACTTC. Translated, it reads CASSPLLVRGETQYF.